This T cell receptor (beta chain) emerged from a study of T cells in women clearing cervical HPV infection (dated by TCRdb to the late 2010s). In terms of the full investigation: Cases were some 26 women with histologically confirmed HPV16-related CIN3 or worse, including a couple of invasive cancers. Cases were matched to controls by age within five years and by the year the sample was collected. For cases, the median interval between lesion detection and blood sampling was over 130 days, with an interquartile range of about 85 to 210 days. As quality controls, five blinded duplicates were added to each group, bringing the total to 60 or so samples made up of around 50 participants and some ten replicates. The parent cohort enrolled roughly 9,400 women aged 18 or older in Guanacaste, Costa Rica, in about 1993 to 1995 and followed the women for around 7 years. Median age was roughly 35 years in cases versus around 37 in controls, and baseline characteristics did not differ significantly. Controls were more than 20 women whose single incident HPV16 infection cleared within 12 months without precancer or cancer developing. Blood from cases was collected at the visit where the lesion was first found, while blood from controls was collected once the infection could no longer be detected. Nested within Costa Rica's Guanacaste HPV Natural History Study, an exploratory proof-of-principle case-control study compared TCR repertoires across cervical HPV16 outcomes. Because only a few women had HLA typing data, the possibility that HLA type acted as a confounder could not be ruled out.

TCR beta CDR3 regions were amplified by multiplex PCR using the immunoSEQ assay from an average of approximately 1,200 ng genomic DNA per sample. Primer bias was corrected in the assay by using a complete synthetic TCR repertoire to establish an amplification baseline. The amplicons were sequenced using the Illumina platform. Per the authors' processing: Sequences were error-corrected by clustering with frequency ratios and a modified nearest-neighbor algorithm and were then analyzed in the immunoSEQ Analyzer with IMGT gene definitions. TCR richness and evenness were averaged over 20 rarefaction repeats at each rarefaction depth, excluding samples with fewer sequences than the depth. Relative abundances of V, D and J genes were compared between groups using Wilcoxon rank sum tests, with FDR correction applied. For the blinded duplicates, the intraclass correlation was 90% to 97% for TCR richness and averaged roughly 79% across about 64 gene segments. TCRdb limited this immuneACCESS table to in-frame rearrangements with V and J called. A share of clones is missing; checked studies link under half to unresolved V genes, and the rest is unexplained. V and J calls and clone size follow that table, whereas D and trimming were derived from the DNA. This sample's clone table shows approximately 39,000 clones. The ten largest account for 3.7% of the sample.

Here is what the overall study found, with its caveats: Because the number of T cells per sample was unknown, the richness differences could reflect varying T-cell content rather than repertoire biology. Cases had lower TRBV6-7 relative abundance than controls (0.11% versus 0.16%; Bonferroni P = 0.0008). TCR repertoire richness was significantly higher in CIN3+ cases than in controls across sequencing depths, while evenness did not differ. Cases were distinguished from controls with an estimated AUC of approximately 0.8 by random forest classifiers combining richness and V gene abundances. The cross-sectional design could not show whether the associations came before the infection or were a result of it, and neither effector/memory subsets nor HPV-specific T cells were isolated.

As to this clone: Its recognized antigen is unknown. Read data end 3 residues before the CDR3 end; the end is taken from the germline J gene.

Every participant had a single incident cervical HPV16 infection, and women with prevalent HPV16 infections were excluded. Cervical HPV DNA was detected by MY09/MY11 PCR and genotyped by dot-blot hybridization. Fifteen mL of heparinized blood were centrifuged, and the buffy coat was split into aliquots, frozen at -30 degrees C, and then kept at -80 degrees C. Genomic DNA was extracted from buffy coat specimens using QIAGEN kits. From the cysteine through the phenylalanine, the CDR3 covers 13 amino acids. Of the CDR3's DNA, 30 bases were read; they are in frame from base 1. The germline V gene provides CDR1 SGHTA and CDR2 FQGNSA. V was cut back by 7 bases and J by 1 base, leaving a gap of 10 bases between them.

Recombination linked TRBV7-2 to TRBJ1-1; D gene: possibly TRBD1, on 5 matching bases. The sequencing sample was made of blood buffy coat. The sequence was collected from a woman between 18 and 70 years old with a cervical HPV16 infection that either progressed to CIN3+ or cleared (not recorded which). The CDR3 DNA, read in part, is TGTGCCAGCAAAAGGGGAGAGAACACTGAA. It is translated as CASKRGENTE. The whole CDR3 protein reads CASKRGENTEAFF.